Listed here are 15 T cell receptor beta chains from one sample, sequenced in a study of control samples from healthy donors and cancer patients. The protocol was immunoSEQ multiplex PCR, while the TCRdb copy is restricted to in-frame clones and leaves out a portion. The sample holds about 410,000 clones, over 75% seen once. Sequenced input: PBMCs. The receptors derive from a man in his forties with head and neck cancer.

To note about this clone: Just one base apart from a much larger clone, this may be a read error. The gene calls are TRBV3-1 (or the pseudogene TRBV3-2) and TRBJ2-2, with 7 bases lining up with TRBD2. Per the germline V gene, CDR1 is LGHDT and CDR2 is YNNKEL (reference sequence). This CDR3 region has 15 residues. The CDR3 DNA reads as TGTGCCAACAGCCCTCAGCGGGACCACACCGGGGAGCTGTTTTTT. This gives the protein CANSPQRDHTGELFF.

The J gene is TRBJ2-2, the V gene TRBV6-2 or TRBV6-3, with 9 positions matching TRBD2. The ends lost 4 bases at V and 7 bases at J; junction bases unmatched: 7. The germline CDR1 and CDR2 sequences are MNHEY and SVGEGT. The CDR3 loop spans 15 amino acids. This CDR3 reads CASSFTRGGSGELFF. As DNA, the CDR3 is TGTGCCAGCAGTTTTACGCGGGGGGGCAGCGGGGAGCTGTTTTTT.

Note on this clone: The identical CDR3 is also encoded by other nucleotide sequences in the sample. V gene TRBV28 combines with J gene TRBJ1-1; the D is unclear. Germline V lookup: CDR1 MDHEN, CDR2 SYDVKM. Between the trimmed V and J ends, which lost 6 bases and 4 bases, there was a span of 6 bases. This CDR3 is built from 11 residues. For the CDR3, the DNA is TGTGCCAGCAGCCCCGGCACTGAAGCTTTCTTT. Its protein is CASSPGTEAFF.

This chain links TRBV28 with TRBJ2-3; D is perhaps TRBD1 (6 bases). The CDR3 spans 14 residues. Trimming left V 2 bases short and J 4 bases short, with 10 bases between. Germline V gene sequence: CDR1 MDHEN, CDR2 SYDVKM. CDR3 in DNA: TGTGCCAGCAGTTTACAGGGGATGTCAGATACGCAGTATTTT. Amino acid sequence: CASSLQGMSDTQYF.

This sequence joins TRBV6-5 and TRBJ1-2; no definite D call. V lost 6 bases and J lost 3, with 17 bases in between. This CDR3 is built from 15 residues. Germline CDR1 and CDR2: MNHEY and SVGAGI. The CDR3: CASSSHDMLHYGYTF. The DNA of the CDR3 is TGTGCCAGCAGCTCTCACGACATGCTGCACTATGGCTACACCTTC.

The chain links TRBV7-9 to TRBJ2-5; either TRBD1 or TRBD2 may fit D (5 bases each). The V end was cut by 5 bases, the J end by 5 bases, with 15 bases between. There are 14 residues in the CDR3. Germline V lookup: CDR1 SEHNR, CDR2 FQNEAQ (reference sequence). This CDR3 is CASSAQGRQETQYF. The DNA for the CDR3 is TGTGCCAGCAGCGCCCAGGGACGCCAGGAGACCCAGTACTTC.

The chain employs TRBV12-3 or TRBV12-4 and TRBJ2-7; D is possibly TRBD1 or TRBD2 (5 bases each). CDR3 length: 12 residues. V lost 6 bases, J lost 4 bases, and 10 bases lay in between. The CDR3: CASRIGGYEQYF. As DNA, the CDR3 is TGTGCCAGCAGAATTGGGGGTTACGAGCAGTACTTC.

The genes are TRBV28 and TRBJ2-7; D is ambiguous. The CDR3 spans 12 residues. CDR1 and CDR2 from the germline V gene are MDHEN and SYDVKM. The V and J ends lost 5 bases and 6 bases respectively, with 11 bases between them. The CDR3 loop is CASSGWKAEQYF. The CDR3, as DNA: TGTGCCAGCAGTGGCTGGAAAGCCGAGCAGTACTTC.

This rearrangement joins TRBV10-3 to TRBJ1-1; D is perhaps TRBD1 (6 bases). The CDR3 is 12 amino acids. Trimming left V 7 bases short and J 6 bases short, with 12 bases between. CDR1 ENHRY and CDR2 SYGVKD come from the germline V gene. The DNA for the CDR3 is TGTGCCATCAATGGGGGGGGCTCTGAAGCTTTCTTT. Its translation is CAINGGGSEAFF.

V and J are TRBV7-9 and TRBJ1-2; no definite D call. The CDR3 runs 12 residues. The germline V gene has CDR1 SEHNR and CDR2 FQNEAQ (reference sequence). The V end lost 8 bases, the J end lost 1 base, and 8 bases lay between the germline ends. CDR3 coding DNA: TGTGCCAGCCAACCGTTTAACTATGGCTACACCTTC. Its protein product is CASQPFNYGYTF. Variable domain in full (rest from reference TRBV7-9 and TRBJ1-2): DTGVSQNPRHKITKRGQNVTFRCDPISEHNRLYWYRQTLGQGPEFLTYFQNEAQLEKSRLLSDRFSAERPKGSFSTLEIQRTEQGDSAMYLCASQPFNYGYTFGSGTRLTVV.

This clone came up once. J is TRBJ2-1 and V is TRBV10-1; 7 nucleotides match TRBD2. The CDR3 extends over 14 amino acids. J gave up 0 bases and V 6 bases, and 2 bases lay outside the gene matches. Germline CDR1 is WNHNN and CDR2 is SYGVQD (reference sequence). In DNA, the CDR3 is TGCGCCAGCAGAGTAGCGGGCTCCTACAATGAGCAGTTCTTC. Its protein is CASRVAGSYNEQFF.

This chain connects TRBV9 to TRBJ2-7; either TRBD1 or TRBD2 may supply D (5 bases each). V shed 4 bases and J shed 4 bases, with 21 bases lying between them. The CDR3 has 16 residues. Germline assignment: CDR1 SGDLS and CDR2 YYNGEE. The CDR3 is CASSPSGQGRVYEQYF. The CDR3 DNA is TGTGCCAGCAGCCCTTCGGGGCAGGGAAGGGTTTACGAGCAGTACTTC.

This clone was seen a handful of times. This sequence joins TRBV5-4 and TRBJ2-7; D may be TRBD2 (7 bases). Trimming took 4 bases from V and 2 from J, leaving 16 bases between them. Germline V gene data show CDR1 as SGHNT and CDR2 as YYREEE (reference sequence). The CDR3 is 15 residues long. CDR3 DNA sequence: TGTGCCAGCAGCCCCTGGGGCGGGGGCCCCTACGAGCAGTACTTC. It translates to CASSPWGGGPYEQYF. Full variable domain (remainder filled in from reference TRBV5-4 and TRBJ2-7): ETGVTQSPTHLIKTRGQQVTLRCSSQSGHNTVSWYQQALGQGPQFIFQYYREEENGRGNFPPRFSGLQFPNYSSELNVNALELDDSALYLCASSPWGGGPYEQYFGPGTRLTVT.

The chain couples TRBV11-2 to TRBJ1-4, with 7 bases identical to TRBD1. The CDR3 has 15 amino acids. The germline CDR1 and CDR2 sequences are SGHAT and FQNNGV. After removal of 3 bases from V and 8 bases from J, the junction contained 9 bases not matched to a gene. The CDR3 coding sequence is TGTGCCAGCAGCTTCTACAGGGGAGGAGGAGAAAAACTGTTTTTT. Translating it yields CASSFYRGGGEKLFF.

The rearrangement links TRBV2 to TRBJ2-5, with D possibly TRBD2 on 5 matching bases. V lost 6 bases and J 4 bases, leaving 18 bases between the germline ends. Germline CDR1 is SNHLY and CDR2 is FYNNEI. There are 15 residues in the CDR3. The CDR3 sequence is CASSAGPSGIETQYF. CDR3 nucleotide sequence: TGTGCCAGCAGCGCCGGGCCCTCGGGGATAGAGACCCAGTACTTC.